These 23 T cell receptor beta chains came from one sample sequenced in a study of PD-1 blockade in mismatch repair-deficient tumors. Method: immunoSEQ multiplex PCR; TCRdb's copy keeps in-frame clones and lacks some. The repertoire holds 50,000 or so clones, with 77% as singletons. Sequenced here: PBMCs, sampled before pembrolizumab treatment. These receptors came from an adult with mismatch repair-deficient cancer.

This chain connects TRBV7-9 to TRBJ1-2, with D uncertain. This CDR3 is built from 13 residues. Trimming cost V 5 bases and J 4 bases, with 11 bases left between them. Germline loops: CDR1 SEHNR, CDR2 FQNEAQ (reference sequence). In nucleotides, the CDR3 is TGTGCCAGCAGCCCAACGGGCCTCTATGGCTACACCTTC. Translation: CASSPTGLYGYTF.

A few counts support this clone. The germline gene is not matched at one end of the junction; a read error may be the cause. V gene TRBV5-4 combines with J gene TRBJ2-5; D perhaps matches TRBD1 (5 bases). The CDR3 has 12 amino acids. Per the germline V gene, CDR1 is SGHNT and CDR2 is YYREEE (reference sequence). In DNA form, the CDR3 reads TGTGCCAGCAGCTCGATAGGAGTCAAGGGGAACTTC. The encoded protein is CASSSIGVKGNF. Variable domain in full (rest from reference TRBV5-4 and TRBJ2-5): ETGVTQSPTHLIKTRGQQVTLRCSSQSGHNTVSWYQQALGQGPQFIFQYYREEENGRGNFPPRFSGLQFPNYSSELNVNALELDDSALYLCASSSIGVKGNFGPGTRLLVL.

This clone was counted once. The chain carries TRBV4-3 and TRBJ2-3; the match to TRBD2 covers 9 bases. V was pared by 3 bases and J by 2 bases, with 9 bases of the junction left unmatched. This CDR3 spans 17 amino acids. The germline CDR1 and CDR2 sequences are LGHNA and YSLEER. The CDR3 region is CASSQGTSRTFTDTQYF. The CDR3 nucleotides are TGCGCCAGCAGCCAGGGGACTAGCCGGACCTTCACAGATACGCAGTATTTT.

This chain uses TRBV6-5 with TRBJ1-3, with a weak D call TRBD1 (5 bases). CDR3 length: 15 residues. V lost 8 bases and J lost 4, with 18 bases in between. The germline V gene has CDR1 MNHEY and CDR2 SVGAGI. The CDR3 is CASGTRRDGGNTIYF. DNA of the CDR3: TGTGCCAGCGGGACGAGACGGGACGGAGGAAACACCATATATTTT.

V gene TRBV5-6 combines with J gene TRBJ2-5, with D hard to call. Germline CDR1 is SGHDT and CDR2 is YYEEEE. V dropped 4 bases and J dropped 6 bases, with 10 bases sitting between them. The CDR3 spans 12 residues. DNA of the CDR3: TGTGCCAGCAGCCTAGGTCACCAGACCCAGTACTTC. This sequence encodes CASSLGHQTQYF.

This clone was counted once. The chain recombines TRBV11-1 with TRBJ2-7; 9 positions agree with TRBD2. Germline assignment: CDR1 SGHAT and CDR2 FQDESV (reference sequence). This CDR3 region has 13 residues. The V segment lost 3 bases and the J segment 6 bases; nucleotides outside the gene matches: 3. CDR3 protein: CASSLGLAGEQYF. For the CDR3, the DNA is TGTGCCAGCAGCTTGGGACTAGCTGGCGAGCAGTACTTC.

The V and J genes are TRBV7-9 and TRBJ2-7, with 11 bases that match TRBD2. Germline CDR1 and CDR2: SEHNR and FQNEAQ (reference sequence). The CDR3 sequence is 19 residues long. Trimming cost V 5 bases and J 2 bases; bases outside gene matches: 17. CDR3: CASSLESTSGIHLPYEQYF. The CDR3 bases are TGTGCCAGCAGCCTAGAGTCGACTAGCGGGATCCACCTCCCCTACGAGCAGTACTTC.

The chain has TRBV7-8 and TRBJ1-1, with D perhaps matching TRBD1 (5 bases). Germline CDR1 and CDR2: SGHVS and FQNEAQ. V shed 1 base and J shed 4 bases, with 10 bases lying between them. The CDR3 loop spans 14 amino acids. The CDR3 region has the DNA TGTGCCAGCAGCTTAGTGCAGGGAAGCACTGAAGCTTTCTTT. Its protein product is CASSLVQGSTEAFF.

Only one count was recorded for this clone. The chain employs TRBV5-8 and TRBJ2-2; 11 nucleotides align to TRBD1. This CDR3 has 16 amino acids. Per germline, CDR1 SGHTS and CDR2 YDEGEE. Trimming took 7 bases from V and 5 from J; bases not matched to a gene: 10. The CDR3 loop reads CASEKAGQGVTGELFF. DNA for the CDR3: TGTGCCAGCGAAAAAGCGGGACAGGGGGTGACCGGGGAGCTGTTTTTT.

The chain is built from TRBV29-1 and TRBJ2-2; a possible D gene is TRBD2 (7 bases). The CDR3 length is 14 residues. Trimming stripped 5 bases from V and 7 bases from J, with 17 bases between. Per germline, CDR1 SQVTM and CDR2 ANQGSEA. The CDR3 region has the DNA TGCAGCGTTAGAGGGGGGGGCTCGGGCGGGGAGCTGTTTTTT. Its protein product is CSVRGGGSGGELFF.

The chain joins TRBV7-9 to TRBJ1-3, with a weak D call TRBD1 (6 bases). The germline gives CDR1 SEHNR, CDR2 FQNEAQ (reference sequence). This CDR3 region has 17 residues. Between the trimmed V and J ends, which lost 3 bases and 0 bases, there was a span of 15 bases. This CDR3 is CASSFPGVQRSGNTIYF. The CDR3 DNA reads as TGTGCCAGCAGCTTCCCAGGGGTGCAACGCTCTGGAAACACCATATATTTT.

This rearrangement joins TRBV10-3 to TRBJ2-3; 10 bases match TRBD2. The germline V gene has CDR1 ENHRY and CDR2 SYGVKD. V shed 6 bases and J 1 base; nucleotides not matched to a gene: 10. This CDR3 contains 17 residues. CDR3 in amino acids: CAIRRAAGGPGTDTQYF. The CDR3 region has the DNA TGTGCCATCAGGCGGGCAGCGGGAGGGCCAGGCACAGATACGCAGTATTTT.

The chain has TRBV6-6 and TRBJ2-2, with D tentatively TRBD1 or TRBD2 (6 bases each). V lost 6 bases and J lost 8, with 16 bases in between. Germline loops: CDR1 MNHNY, CDR2 SVGAGI (reference sequence). The CDR3 has 14 residues. CDR3 loop: CASRDGGRGGELFF. CDR3 DNA sequence: TGTGCCAGCAGGGACGGGGGCAGAGGGGGGGAGCTGTTTTTT.

The V call is TRBV5-1, the J call TRBJ1-1, with TRBD1 matching over 9 bases. Germline V CDR1 and CDR2: SGHRS, YFSETQ. With V trimmed by 3 bases and J by 4 bases, 1 base remained unmatched. This CDR3 has 13 residues. The CDR3 nucleotides are TGCGCCAGCAGCTCGACAGGGGGCACTGAAGCTTTCTTT. It yields the protein CASSSTGGTEAFF.

The chain has TRBV7-9 and TRBJ1-4, with 10 bases lining up with TRBD1. Germline V CDR1 and CDR2: SEHNR, FQNEAQ (reference sequence). After removal of 10 bases from V and 7 bases from J, the junction contained 3 bases not matched to a gene. The CDR3 consists of 12 residues. This CDR3 reads CATDRGLEKLFF. The CDR3, as DNA: TGTGCCACAGACAGGGGGCTTGAAAAACTGTTTTTT.

The chain carries TRBV10-3 and TRBJ2-1; no firm D call. Germline loops: CDR1 ENHRY, CDR2 SYGVKD. The CDR3 is 17 residues long. V lost 7 bases and J lost 0, with 19 bases in between. CDR3 DNA: TGTGCCATCAAGGGTTTTCCACCGGGCCTCTCCTACAATGAGCAGTTCTTC. Translation gives CAIKGFPPGLSYNEQFF.

This chain links TRBV6-6 with TRBJ1-4; D is uncertain. The CDR3 spans 13 residues. V was clipped by 5 bases and J by 7 bases, with 11 bases between them. Per the germline V gene, CDR1 is MNHNY and CDR2 is SVGAGI (reference sequence). CDR3 sequence: CASSQTGGEKLFF. CDR3 sequence (DNA): TGTGCCAGCAGTCAAACGGGAGGTGAAAAACTGTTTTTT.

The rearrangement links TRBV19 to TRBJ1-5; 10 nucleotides agree with TRBD1. The CDR3 loop spans 16 amino acids. The germline gives CDR1 LNHDA, CDR2 SQIVND (reference sequence). J was trimmed by 5 bases and V by 6 bases; bases with no gene match: 10. CDR3 sequence (DNA): TGTGCCAGTAGCATTTCCTCGACAGGGGGCGATCAGCCCCAGCATTTT. Translating it yields CASSISSTGGDQPQHF.

This clone occurred a few times. This chain uses TRBV10-3 with TRBJ2-7; D is unclear. Deletions cut 7 bases from V and 10 bases from J, with 20 bases between. Germline V lookup: CDR1 ENHRY, CDR2 SYGVKD. CDR3 length: 13 residues. The CDR3 here is CAITAETSYGQYF. The CDR3, as DNA: TGTGCCATCACCGCCGAAACAAGCTACGGTCAGTACTTC.

The J gene is TRBJ2-2, the V gene TRBV7-2; D unresolved. From germline, CDR1 is SGHTA and CDR2 FQGNSA. V was clipped by 1 base and J by 5 bases, with 14 bases between them. This CDR3 comprises 16 residues. DNA of the CDR3: TGTGCCAGCAGCTTAGTTCAAACAACTTTAACCGGGGAGCTGTTTTTT. Its protein is CASSLVQTTLTGELFF.

The sample holds a few counts of this clone. V is TRBV7-9 and J is TRBJ2-1; D is possibly TRBD1 (6 bases). Germline V gene data show CDR1 as SEHNR and CDR2 as FQNEAQ (reference sequence). The CDR3 runs to 14 residues. Trimming took 1 base from V and 4 from J, leaving 8 bases between them. In nucleotides, the CDR3 is TGTGCCAGCAGCTTAGTTCAGGGGTACAATGAGCAGTTCTTC. This sequence encodes CASSLVQGYNEQFF.

The chain combines TRBV5-6 with TRBJ2-5; D could derive from TRBD1 or TRBD2 (6 bases each). The ends were cut back, 3 bases at V and 9 bases at J, with 15 bases in the middle. The CDR3 has 13 residues. Germline V gene sequence: CDR1 SGHDT, CDR2 YYEEEE. The CDR3 is CASSSSAGEAQYF. In DNA form, the CDR3 reads TGTGCCAGCAGCTCGTCGGCAGGGGAGGCCCAGTACTTC. The variable domain in full, completed from reference TRBV5-6 and TRBJ2-5, reads DAGVTQSPTHLIKTRGQQVTLRCSPKSGHDTVSWYQQALGQGPQFIFQYYEEEERQRGNFPDRFSGHQFPNYSSELNVNALLLGDSALYLCASSSSAGEAQYFGPGTRLLVL.

CDR3 in DNA: TGCGCCAGCCTTACGGACAGGGGGAGCAATCAGCCCCAGCATTTT. The encoded protein is CASLTDRGSNQPQHF. V is TRBV4-3 and J is TRBJ1-5; 10 nucleotides match TRBD1. V was pared by 8 bases and J by 1 base, with 5 bases of the junction left unmatched. Looked up from germline, CDR1 is LGHNA and CDR2 is YSLEER. CDR3 length equals 15 residues.